A selection of T cell receptor beta chains follows, all from one sample in a study of blood T cell repertoires in COVID-19. Generated by immunoSEQ multiplex PCR, the TCRdb table keeps only in-frame clones and is missing some. This sample has 100,000 to 150,000 clones, with under 80% found just once. The sample taken for sequencing was peripheral blood. Receptor source: a man between 65 and 79 years old with acute or convalescent COVID-19. The CDR3 runs from the conserved cysteine through the conserved F or W. Fields, in order: clone size, J gene, D gene, V gene, CDR3 DNA, CDR3 protein. The D gene is left open where the match is weak. Size tells how often a clone was seen (once, few, many) or the class of an expanded clone, and some rows leave it out.

once,TRBJ1-5,TRBD1,TRBV7-9,TGTGCCAGCAGCCCAGCTCCAGGACAGGGAAACCAGCCCCAGCATTTT,CASSPAPGQGNQPQHF
-,TRBJ2-1,TRBD2,TRBV6-5,TGTGCCAGCAGATCAGCGGGGGGCCCTTGGGAGCAGTTCTTC,CASRSAGGPWEQFF
-,TRBJ2-2,-,TRBV29-1,TGCAGCGTGCGGGCCCTCGCGAACACCGGGGAGCTGTTTTTT,CSVRALANTGELFF
-,TRBJ1-5,-,TRBV7-9,TGTGCCAGCAGCTTAGTAGGCGGGGGGGATCAGCCCCAGCATTTT,CASSLVGGGDQPQHF
-,TRBJ2-1,TRBD2,TRBV12-5,TGTGCTAGTGCAAGCGGGGGCACCTACAATGAGCAGTTCTTC,CASASGGTYNEQFF
-,TRBJ1-3,-,TRBV7-6,TGTGCCAGCAGCCCGCTCCGGACAACTGGAAACACCATATATTTT,CASSPLRTTGNTIYF
-,TRBJ1-6,-,TRBV7-6,TGTGCCAGCAGCCCGGGACTTAATAATTCACCCCTCCACTTT,CASSPGLNNSPLHF
-,TRBJ2-2,TRBD2,TRBV7-2,TGTGCCAGCAGCTTAGAGGGGTTGCGGGGGGGCCTCACCGGGGAGCTGTTTTTT,CASSLEGLRGGLTGELFF
once,TRBJ1-5,-,TRBV5-1,TGCGCCAGCAGCTTGGACGGGTCGACGAATCAGCCCCAGCATTTT,CASSLDGSTNQPQHF
-,TRBJ2-7,TRBD1,TRBV3-1/TRBV3-2,TGTGCCAGCAGCCAAAGGACAGGGGGCAGTTCCGAGCAGTACTTC,CASSQRTGGSSEQYF
once,TRBJ2-5,-,TRBV19,TGTGCCAGTAGTTTTCCCCCGGCCCAGTACTTC,CASSFPPAQYF
few,TRBJ1-1,TRBD1,TRBV11-2,TGTGCCAGCAGCTTACGGTGGGGACAGAGAAACACTGAAGCTTTCTTT,CASSLRWGQRNTEAFF
-,TRBJ2-5,TRBD2,TRBV9,TGTGCCAGCAGTGTCCGGGCGGGGGGCGTAGAGACCCAGTACTTC,CASSVRAGGVETQYF
-,TRBJ2-7,TRBD1,TRBV11-3,TGTGCCAGCAGCTCCTTTGGCCGGGACAGGTTAGAGCTAACCACCTACGAGCAGTACTTC,CASSSFGRDRLELTTYEQYF
few,TRBJ1-1,-,TRBV5-1,TGCGCCAGCAGCTTGGCCCTGGCGACTGGTGGGACTGAAGCTTTCTTT,CASSLALATGGTEAFF
-,TRBJ1-4,TRBD1,TRBV6-5,TGTGCCAGCAGTTACCTGACAGGGGCTAATGAAAAACTGTTTTTT,CASSYLTGANEKLFF
few,TRBJ1-4,TRBD1,TRBV27,TGTGCCAGCAGACCCCGGACAGGAACTAATGAAAAACTGTTTTTT,CASRPRTGTNEKLFF
few,TRBJ1-1,TRBD1,TRBV7-9,TGTGCCAGCAGCTCACAGGGGGGGAACACTGAAGCTTTCTTT,CASSSQGGNTEAFF
-,TRBJ2-7,-,TRBV12-5,TGTGCTAGTGGTTTGGCACCGCAGGATTCCTACGAGCAGTACTTC,CASGLAPQDSYEQYF
-,TRBJ1-5,TRBD1,TRBV19,TGTGCCAGTAGTATAGGGACAGGGAGGACTCAGCCCCAGCATTTT,CASSIGTGRTQPQHF
-,TRBJ1-6,-,TRBV5-1,TGCGCCAGCAGCTTCGGGAGCAGCTCCTATAATTCACCCCTCCACTTT,CASSFGSSSYNSPLHF
-,TRBJ2-5,TRBD2,TRBV14,TGTGCCAGCAGCCAAGGGCTAGCGGGGGGACCGTACCAAGAGACCCAGTACTTC,CASSQGLAGGPYQETQYF
once,TRBJ1-1,TRBD1,TRBV3-1/TRBV3-2,TGTGCCAGCAGCCAAGGACAGGGAAGTTACACTGAAGCTTTCTTT,CASSQGQGSYTEAFF
once,TRBJ1-5,-,TRBV2,TGTGCCAGCAGTGAAGATTGGGGCGGCGGTCAGCCCCAGCATTTT,CASSEDWGGGQPQHF
-,TRBJ2-5,TRBD2,TRBV11-3,TGTGCCAGCAGTCCGGGACTAGCGGGGGAGACCCAGTACTTC,CASSPGLAGETQYF
-,TRBJ1-6,TRBD1,TRBV4-2,TGTGCCAGCAGCCAAGAATCAGGGGGCCGGGGTAATTCACCCCTCCACTTT,CASSQESGGRGNSPLHF
-,TRBJ2-7,TRBD1,TRBV27,TGTGCCAGCAAATTGCAGGGGGCTAAATCGTCCGAGCAGTACTTC,CASKLQGAKSSEQYF
-,TRBJ1-1,TRBD1,TRBV9,TGTGCCAGCAGCGTGGACAGGGTGGCCACTGAAGCTTTCTTT,CASSVDRVATEAFF
-,TRBJ1-2,TRBD1,TRBV29-1,TGCAGCGTCGGACAGGGGGCGATGGGCTACACCTTC,CSVGQGAMGYTF
few,TRBJ1-5,TRBD1,TRBV6-5,TGTGCCAGCAGCGGGACAGGGTACAATCAGCCCCAGCATTTT,CASSGTGYNQPQHF